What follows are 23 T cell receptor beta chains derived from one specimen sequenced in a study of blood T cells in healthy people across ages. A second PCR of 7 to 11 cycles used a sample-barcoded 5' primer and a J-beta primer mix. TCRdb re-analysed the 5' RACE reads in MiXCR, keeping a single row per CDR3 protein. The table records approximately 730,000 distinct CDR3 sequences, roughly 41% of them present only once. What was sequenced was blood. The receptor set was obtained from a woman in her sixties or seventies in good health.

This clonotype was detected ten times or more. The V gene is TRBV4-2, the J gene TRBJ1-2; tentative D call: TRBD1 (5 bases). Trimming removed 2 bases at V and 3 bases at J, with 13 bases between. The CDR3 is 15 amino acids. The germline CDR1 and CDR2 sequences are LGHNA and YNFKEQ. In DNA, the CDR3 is TGTGCCAGCAGCCAAAGGCAGGGAACGGACTATGGCTACACCTTC. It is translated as CASSQRQGTDYGYTF.

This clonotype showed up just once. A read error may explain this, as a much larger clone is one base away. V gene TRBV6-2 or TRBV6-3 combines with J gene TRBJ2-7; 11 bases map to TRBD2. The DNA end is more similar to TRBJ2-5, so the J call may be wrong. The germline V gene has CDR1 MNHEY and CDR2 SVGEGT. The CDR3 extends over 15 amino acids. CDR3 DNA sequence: TGTGCCAGCAGTTCCGCGGGACTAGCGGAAGTGACCCAGTACTTC. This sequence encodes CASSSAGLAEVTQYF.

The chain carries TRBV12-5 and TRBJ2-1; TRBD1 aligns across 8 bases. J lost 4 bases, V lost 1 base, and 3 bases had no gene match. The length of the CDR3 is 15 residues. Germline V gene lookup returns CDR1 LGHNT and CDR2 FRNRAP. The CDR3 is CASGLGDRKYNEQFF. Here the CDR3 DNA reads TGTGCTAGTGGTTTGGGGGACAGGAAGTACAATGAGCAGTTCTTC.

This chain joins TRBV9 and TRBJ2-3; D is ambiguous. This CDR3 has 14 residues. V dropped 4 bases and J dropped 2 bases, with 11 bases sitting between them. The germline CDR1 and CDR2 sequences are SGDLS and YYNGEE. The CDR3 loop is CASSTTRYTDTQYF. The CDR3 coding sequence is TGTGCCAGCAGCACGACTCGTTACACAGATACGCAGTATTTT.

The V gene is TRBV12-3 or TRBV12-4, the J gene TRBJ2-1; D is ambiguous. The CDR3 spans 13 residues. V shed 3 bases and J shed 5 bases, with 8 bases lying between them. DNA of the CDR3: TGTGCCAGCAGTTTCGGAGAGAACAATGAGCAGTTCTTC. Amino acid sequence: CASSFGENNEQFF.

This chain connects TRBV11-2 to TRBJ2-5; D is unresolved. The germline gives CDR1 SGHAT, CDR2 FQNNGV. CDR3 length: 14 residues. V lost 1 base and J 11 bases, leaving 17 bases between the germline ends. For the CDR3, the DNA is TGTGCCAGCAGCTTAGTTAGTCTCTCGGGTGAGCAGTACTTC. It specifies CASSLVSLSGEQYF.

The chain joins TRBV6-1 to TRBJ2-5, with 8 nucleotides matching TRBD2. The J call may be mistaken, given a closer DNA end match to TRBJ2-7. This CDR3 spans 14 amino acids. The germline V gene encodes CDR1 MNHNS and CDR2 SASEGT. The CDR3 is CASSEVSGTDEQYF. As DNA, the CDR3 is TGTGCCAGCAGTGAAGTTAGCGGGACGGACGAGCAGTACTTC.

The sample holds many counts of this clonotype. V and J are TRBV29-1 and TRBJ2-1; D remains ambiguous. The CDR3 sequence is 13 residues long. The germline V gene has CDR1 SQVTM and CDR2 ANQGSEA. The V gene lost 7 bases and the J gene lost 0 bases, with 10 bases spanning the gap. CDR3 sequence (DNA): TGCAGCGGGAGAGTGGGCTCCTACAATGAGCAGTTCTTC. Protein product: CSGRVGSYNEQFF.

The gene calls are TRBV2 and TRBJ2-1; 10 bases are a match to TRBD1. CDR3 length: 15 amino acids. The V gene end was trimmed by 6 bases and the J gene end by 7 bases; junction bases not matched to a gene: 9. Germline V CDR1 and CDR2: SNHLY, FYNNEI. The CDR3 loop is CASRPDRGRGNEQFF. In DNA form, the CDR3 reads TGTGCCAGCAGGCCTGACAGGGGGCGCGGGAATGAGCAGTTCTTC.

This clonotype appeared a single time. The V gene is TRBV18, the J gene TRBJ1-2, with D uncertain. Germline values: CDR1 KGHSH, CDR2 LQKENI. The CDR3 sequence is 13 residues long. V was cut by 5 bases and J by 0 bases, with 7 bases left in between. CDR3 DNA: TGTGCCAGCTCAGACGGAGCTAACTATGGCTACACCTTC. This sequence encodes CASSDGANYGYTF.

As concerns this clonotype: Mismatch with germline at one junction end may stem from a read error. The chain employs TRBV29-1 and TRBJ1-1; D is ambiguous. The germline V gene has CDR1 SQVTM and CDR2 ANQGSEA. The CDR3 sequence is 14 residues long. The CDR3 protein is CGVERDLMNTEAFF. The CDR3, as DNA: TGCGGCGTTGAACGGGATCTCATGAACACTGAAGCTTTCTTT.

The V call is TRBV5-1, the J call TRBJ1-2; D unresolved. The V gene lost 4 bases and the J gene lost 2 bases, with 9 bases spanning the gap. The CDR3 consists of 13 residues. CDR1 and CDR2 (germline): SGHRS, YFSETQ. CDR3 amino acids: CASSPAQNYGYTF. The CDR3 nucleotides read TGCGCCAGCAGCCCCGCTCAAAACTATGGCTACACCTTC.

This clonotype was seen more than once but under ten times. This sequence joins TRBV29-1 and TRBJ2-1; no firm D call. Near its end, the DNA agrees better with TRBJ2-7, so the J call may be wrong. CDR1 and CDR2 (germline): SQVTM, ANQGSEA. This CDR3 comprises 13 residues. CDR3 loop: CSVATASYNEQYF. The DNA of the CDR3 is TGCAGCGTTGCGACGGCATCCTACAATGAGCAGTACTTC.

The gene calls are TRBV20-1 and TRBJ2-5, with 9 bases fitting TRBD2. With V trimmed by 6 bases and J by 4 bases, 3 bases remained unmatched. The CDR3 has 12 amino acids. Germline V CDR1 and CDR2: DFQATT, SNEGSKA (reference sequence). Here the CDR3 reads CSAKTSGETQYF. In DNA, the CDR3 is TGCAGTGCCAAGACTAGCGGAGAGACCCAGTACTTC.

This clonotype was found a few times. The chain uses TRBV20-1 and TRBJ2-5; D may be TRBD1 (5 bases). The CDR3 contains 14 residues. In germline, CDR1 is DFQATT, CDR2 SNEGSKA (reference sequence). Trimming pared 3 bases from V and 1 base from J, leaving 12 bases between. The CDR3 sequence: CSASTPGLQETQYF. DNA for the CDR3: TGCAGTGCTAGTACTCCAGGGCTCCAAGAGACCCAGTACTTC.

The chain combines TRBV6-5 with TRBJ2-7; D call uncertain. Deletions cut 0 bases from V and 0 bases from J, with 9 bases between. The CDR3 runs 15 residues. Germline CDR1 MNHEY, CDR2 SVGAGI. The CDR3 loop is CASSYSRLGSYEQYF. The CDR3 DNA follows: TGTGCCAGCAGTTACTCGAGGCTAGGCTCCTACGAGCAGTACTTC.

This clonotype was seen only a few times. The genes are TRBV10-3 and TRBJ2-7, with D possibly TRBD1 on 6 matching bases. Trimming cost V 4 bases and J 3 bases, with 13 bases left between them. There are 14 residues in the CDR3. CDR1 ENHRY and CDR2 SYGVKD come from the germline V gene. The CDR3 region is CAISAAGVVYEQYF. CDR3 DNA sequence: TGTGCCATCAGTGCAGCAGGGGTCGTCTACGAGCAGTACTTC.

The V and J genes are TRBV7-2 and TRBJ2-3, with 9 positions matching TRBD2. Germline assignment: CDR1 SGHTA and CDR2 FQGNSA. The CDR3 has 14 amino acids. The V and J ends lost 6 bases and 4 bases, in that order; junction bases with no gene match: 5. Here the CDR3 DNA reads TGTGCCAGCAGGTCAGCGGGAGGCGCAGATACGCAGTATTTT. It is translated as CASRSAGGADTQYF.

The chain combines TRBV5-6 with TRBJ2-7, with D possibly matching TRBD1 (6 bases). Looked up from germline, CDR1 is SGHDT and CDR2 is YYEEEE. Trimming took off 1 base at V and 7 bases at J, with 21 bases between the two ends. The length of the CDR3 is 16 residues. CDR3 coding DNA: TGTGCCAGCAGCTTGTTGGCCGGGACATCGGTGGAAGAGCAGTACTTC. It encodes CASSLLAGTSVEEQYF.

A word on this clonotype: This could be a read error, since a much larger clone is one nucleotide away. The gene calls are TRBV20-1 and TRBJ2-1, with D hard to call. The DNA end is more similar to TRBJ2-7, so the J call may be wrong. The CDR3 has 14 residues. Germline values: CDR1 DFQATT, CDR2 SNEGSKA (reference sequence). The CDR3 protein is CSATGTSSYNEQYF. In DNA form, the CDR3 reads TGCAGTGCGACCGGTACCAGCTCCTACAATGAGCAGTACTTC.

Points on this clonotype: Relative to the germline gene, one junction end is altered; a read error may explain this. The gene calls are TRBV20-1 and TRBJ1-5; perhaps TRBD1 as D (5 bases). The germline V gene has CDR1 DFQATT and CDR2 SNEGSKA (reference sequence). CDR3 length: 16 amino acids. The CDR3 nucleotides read TGCAGTGCTAGAGATATGGAGCGGGCAGGGAATCGGCCCCAGCATTTT. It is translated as CSARDMERAGNRPQHF.

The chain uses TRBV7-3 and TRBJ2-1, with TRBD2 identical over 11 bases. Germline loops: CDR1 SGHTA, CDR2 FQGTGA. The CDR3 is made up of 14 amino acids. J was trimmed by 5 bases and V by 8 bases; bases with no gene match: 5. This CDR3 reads CASQVAGGNNEQFF. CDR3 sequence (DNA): TGTGCCAGCCAAGTAGCGGGGGGGAACAATGAGCAGTTCTTC.

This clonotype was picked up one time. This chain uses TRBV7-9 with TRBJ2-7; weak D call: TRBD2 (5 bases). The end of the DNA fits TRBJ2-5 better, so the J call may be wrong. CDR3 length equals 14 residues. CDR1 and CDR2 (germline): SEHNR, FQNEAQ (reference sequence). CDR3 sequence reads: CASSPEGAQETQYF. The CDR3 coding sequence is TGTGCCAGCAGCCCCGAGGGAGCACAAGAGACCCAGTACTTC.